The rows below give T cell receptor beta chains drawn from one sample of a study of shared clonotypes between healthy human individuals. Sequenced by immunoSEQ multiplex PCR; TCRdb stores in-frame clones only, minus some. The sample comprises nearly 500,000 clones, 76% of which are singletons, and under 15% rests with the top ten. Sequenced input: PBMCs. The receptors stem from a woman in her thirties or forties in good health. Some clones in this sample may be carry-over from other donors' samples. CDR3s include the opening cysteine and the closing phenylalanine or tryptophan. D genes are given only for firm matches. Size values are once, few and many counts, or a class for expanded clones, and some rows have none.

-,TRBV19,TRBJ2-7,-,TGTGCCAGTAGTCCCGAGGGCCCCGGGACAAGCTACGAGCAGTACTTC,CASSPEGPGTSYEQYF
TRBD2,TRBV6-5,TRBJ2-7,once,TGTGCCAGCAGTTACTCCCTTCTAGCGGGAGTTTACGAGCAGTACTTC,CASSYSLLAGVYEQYF
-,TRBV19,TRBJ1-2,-,TGTGCCAGTAGTACGCGAGACAGCACTTATGGCTACACCTTC,CASSTRDSTYGYTF
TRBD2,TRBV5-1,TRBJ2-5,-,TGCGCCAGCAGCGACGGAGCTAGCGGACAAGAGACCCAGTACTTC,CASSDGASGQETQYF
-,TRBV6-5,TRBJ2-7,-,TGTGCCAGCAGTTACGGTGTCGAGCAGTACTTC,CASSYGVEQYF
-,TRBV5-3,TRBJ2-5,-,TGTGCCAGAAGCTGCCCGAGGTCCGCCTGGGAGACCCAGTACTTC,CARSCPRSAWETQYF
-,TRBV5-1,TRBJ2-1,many,TGCGCCAGCAGCTTACAGGGCGGGGACAATGAGCAGTTCTTC,CASSLQGGDNEQFF
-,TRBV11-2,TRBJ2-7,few,TGTGCCAGCAGCCCCGACAGGGGCGGGAGCTCCTACGAGCAGTACTTC,CASSPDRGGSSYEQYF
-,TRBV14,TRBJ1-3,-,TGTGCCAGTTCCAAGTTCGGAAACACCATATATTTT,CASSKFGNTIYF
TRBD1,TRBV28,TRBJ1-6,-,TGTGCCAGCAGCTCCCTTGGACAGGGCAACACAGGTTCACCCCTCCACTTT,CASSSLGQGNTGSPLHF
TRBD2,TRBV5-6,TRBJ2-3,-,TGTGCCAGCAGCTTGGCCTGGGGAGGGAGCACATATACGCAGTATTTT,CASSLAWGGSTYTQYF
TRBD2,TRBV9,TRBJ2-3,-,TGTGCCAGCAGCCCCCGGACTAGCGAGGCGGTGACAGATACGCAGTATTTT,CASSPRTSEAVTDTQYF
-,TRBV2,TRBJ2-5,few,TGTGCCAGCAGTCGCGGGGCTACTGAGACCCAGTACTTC,CASSRGATETQYF
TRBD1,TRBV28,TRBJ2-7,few,TGTGCCAGCAGGAGACCGGGACAGGGGACTTCCTACGAGCAGTACTTC,CASRRPGQGTSYEQYF
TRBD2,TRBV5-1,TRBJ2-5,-,TGCGCCAGCAGCACAACAACAGCGGGAGGAGGGGAGACCCAGTACTTC,CASSTTTAGGGETQYF
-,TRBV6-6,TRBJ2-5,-,TGTGCCAGCACCTTGCGTAGCGGTAAAGAGACCCAGTACTTC,CASTLRSGKETQYF
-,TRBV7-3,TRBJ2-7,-,TGTGCCAGCAGCTTATCCCGGGCTAGCTCTCTCGAGCAGTACTTC,CASSLSRASSLEQYF